This T cell receptor beta chain is drawn from a study of regulatory T cells in long-lasting Graves disease. Study conclusions and caveats: With persistent disease, TRBV28, TRBJ1-2 and TRBJ2-5 were the favored segments.

The TCR beta library used iRepertoire HTBI primers with Arm-PCR amplification of CDR3. MiXCR, run by TCRdb on the multiplex PCR reads, gives a single entry per CDR3 protein. This sample carries 450,000 or so distinct CDR3 sequences, about 20% of them seen once, and the ten largest clones take 10% to 15%. Germline V gene sequence: CDR1 SGHRS, CDR2 YFSETQ. Trimming removed 4 bases from V and 5 bases from J; junction bases left unmatched: 11. The CDR3 length is 15 residues. The time point here: persistent/refractory GD, antithyroid drugs over 5 years with positive TRAb. Generation of the TCR library employed RNA extracted from PBMCs. A peripheral blood sample, around 8.5 milliliters in volume, was drawn into EDTA tubes. On this clonotype itself: Its antigen is as yet unknown.

Sequences were derived from peripheral blood mononuclear cells (PBMCs), sampled when the disease was refractory, from a patient treated with antithyroid drugs. The V call is TRBV5-1, the J call TRBJ2-5; 7 positions agree with TRBD1. This TCR came from a female donor with Graves disease. The CDR3: CASSLRTGRSETQYF. In DNA, the CDR3 is TGCGCCAGCAGCCTACGGACAGGTCGGTCGGAGACCCAGTACTTC. Looking up the rest from reference TRBV5-1 and TRBJ2-5 gives the full variable domain: KAGVTQTPRYLIKTRGQQVTLSCSPISGHRSVSWYQQTPGQGLQFLFEYFSETQRNKGNFPGRFSGRQFSNSRSEMNVSTLELGDSALYLCASSLRTGRSETQYFGPGTRLLVL.